A selection of T cell receptor beta chains follows, all from one sample in a study of T cell responses to AZD1222 COVID-19 vaccine. Generated by immunoSEQ multiplex PCR, the TCRdb table keeps only in-frame clones and is missing some. This table holds 140,000 to 150,000 clones, more than 80% found once. Material: peripheral blood, obtained on day 0 of AZD1222 vaccination. The origin of the receptors is an adult in good health. CDR3s leave out the opening cysteine and the closing phenylalanine or tryptophan. The D gene is left open where the match is weak.

j_call,d_call,v_call,cdr3_aa
TRBJ2-3,-,TRBV11-3,ASSLTGVRTDTQY
TRBJ2-7,-,TRBV20-1,SASGSDEQY
TRBJ1-6,-,TRBV11-2,ASRYSSSYNSPLH
TRBJ2-1,-,TRBV5-1,ASSLREGAYNEQF
TRBJ1-2,-,TRBV3-1/TRBV3-2,ASSPRGRGFGYT
TRBJ1-4,TRBD1,TRBV7-9,ASSLARGREKLF
TRBJ1-1,-,TRBV9,ASSVGAGKYTEAF
TRBJ2-2,TRBD2,TRBV5-4,ASSPGGRTGELF
TRBJ1-1,-,TRBV19,ASSIGGGRLNTEAF
TRBJ1-1,-,TRBV11-2,ASSLGRATLTEAF
TRBJ1-1,-,TRBV7-2,ASSLRGQNVAF
TRBJ1-2,TRBD1,TRBV18,ASSPSPGTGASDYGYT
TRBJ1-4,-,TRBV7-9,ASSYVGEKLF
TRBJ1-5,-,TRBV30,AWSVGSNQPQH
TRBJ1-5,-,TRBV6-6,ASSYSSNQPQH
TRBJ1-2,-,TRBV7-8,ASSLDNLSDGYT
TRBJ1-1,-,TRBV27,ASSPSPLGGEAF
TRBJ1-6,-,TRBV11-3,ASGLGGSGRSPLH
TRBJ1-2,-,TRBV4-1,ASSTPGSGLGYT
TRBJ1-4,TRBD1,TRBV29-1,RRLTGEPPPVTNEKLF
TRBJ2-7,-,TRBV27,ASSLSKRASEQY
TRBJ2-1,-,TRBV2,ANSPGLPHAGEQF
TRBJ2-2,-,TRBV7-3,ASSLFGGAPNTGELF
TRBJ1-2,-,TRBV2,ASSEGTAYGYT
TRBJ2-1,-,TRBV6-5,ASRERDNEQF
TRBJ2-7,TRBD1,TRBV28,ASSSIPGQGVYEQY
TRBJ1-1,-,TRBV6-2/TRBV6-3,ASSYSGGRAPEAF
TRBJ2-7,-,TRBV13,ASSLAPGSSYEQY
TRBJ1-4,-,TRBV20-1,RGGVNEKLF
TRBJ1-1,-,TRBV25-1,ASSESGGGENTEAF
TRBJ2-2,TRBD1,TRBV10-1,ASRGTAGELF
TRBJ1-5,-,TRBV7-9,ASSAGQNNQPQH
TRBJ2-1,-,TRBV6-1,ASSESGVLNEQF
TRBJ1-5,TRBD1,TRBV28,ASVGQGWNQPQH
TRBJ1-4,-,TRBV7-2,ASSGQGYEKLF
TRBJ2-2,-,TRBV5-1,ASSFHRLNTGELF
TRBJ1-6,-,TRBV3-1/TRBV3-2,ASSPLQGSPLH
TRBJ1-2,-,TRBV14,ASSPQDRYGYT